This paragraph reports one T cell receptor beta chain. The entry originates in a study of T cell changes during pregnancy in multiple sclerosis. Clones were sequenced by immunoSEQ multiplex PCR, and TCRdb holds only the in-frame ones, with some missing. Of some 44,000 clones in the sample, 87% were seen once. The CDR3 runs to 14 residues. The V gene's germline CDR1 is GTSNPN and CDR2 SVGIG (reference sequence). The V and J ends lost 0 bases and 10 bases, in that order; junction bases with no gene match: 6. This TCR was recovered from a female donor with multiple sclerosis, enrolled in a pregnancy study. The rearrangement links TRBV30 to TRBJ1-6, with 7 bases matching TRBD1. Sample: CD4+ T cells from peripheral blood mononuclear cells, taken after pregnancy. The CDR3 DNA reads TGTGCCTGGAGTGTCGAGGGGGCGGGGTCACCCCTCCACTTT. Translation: CAWSVEGAGSPLHF.